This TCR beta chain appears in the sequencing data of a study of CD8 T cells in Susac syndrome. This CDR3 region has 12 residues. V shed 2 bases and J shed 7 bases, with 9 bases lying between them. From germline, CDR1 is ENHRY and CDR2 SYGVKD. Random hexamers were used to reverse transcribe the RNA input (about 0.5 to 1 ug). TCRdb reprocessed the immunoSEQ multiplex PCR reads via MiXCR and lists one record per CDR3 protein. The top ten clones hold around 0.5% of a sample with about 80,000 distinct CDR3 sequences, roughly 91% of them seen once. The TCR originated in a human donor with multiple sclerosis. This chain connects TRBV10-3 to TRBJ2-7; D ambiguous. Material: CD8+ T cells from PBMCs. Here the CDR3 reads CAISEHELEQYF. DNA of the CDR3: TGTGCCATCAGTGAGCATGAGCTGGAGCAGTACTTC.